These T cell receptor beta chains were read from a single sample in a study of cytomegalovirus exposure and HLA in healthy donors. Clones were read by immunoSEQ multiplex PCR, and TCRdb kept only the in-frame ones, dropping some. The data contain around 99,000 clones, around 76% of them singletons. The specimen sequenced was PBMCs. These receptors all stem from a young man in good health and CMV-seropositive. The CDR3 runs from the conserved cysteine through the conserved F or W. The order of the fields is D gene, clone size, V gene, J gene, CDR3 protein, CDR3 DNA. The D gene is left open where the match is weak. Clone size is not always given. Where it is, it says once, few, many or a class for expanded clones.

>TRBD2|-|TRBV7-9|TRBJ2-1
CSSSLLSGGADEQFF
TGTTCCAGCAGCTTGCTTAGCGGGGGGGCCGATGAGCAGTTCTTC
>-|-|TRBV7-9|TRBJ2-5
CASSLAQGGETQYF
TGTGCCAGCAGCTTAGCTCAGGGAGGAGAGACCCAGTACTTC
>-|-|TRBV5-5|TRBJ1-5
CASSLAGEGGQPQHF
TGTGCCAGCAGCTTGGCAGGGGAAGGTGGGCAGCCCCAGCATTTT
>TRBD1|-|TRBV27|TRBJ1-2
CASSFGTGSGYTF
TGTGCCAGCAGTTTCGGGACAGGGTCTGGCTACACCTTC
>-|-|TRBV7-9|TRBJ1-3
CASSLEAGGAGNTIYF
TGTGCCAGCAGCTTAGAAGCTGGTGGAGCTGGAAACACCATATATTTT
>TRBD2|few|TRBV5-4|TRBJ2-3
CASSLGGGDTDTQYF
TGTGCCAGCAGCTTGGGGGGGGGTGACACAGATACGCAGTATTTT
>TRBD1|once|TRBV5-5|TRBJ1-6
CASSASGTGISPLHF
TGTGCCAGCAGCGCTTCCGGGACAGGAATCTCACCCCTCCACTTT
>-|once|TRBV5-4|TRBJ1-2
CASSPRQDTYGYTF
TGTGCCAGCAGCCCCAGACAGGACACCTATGGCTACACCTTC
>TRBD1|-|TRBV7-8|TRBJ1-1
CASSLQTGEAFF
TGTGCCAGCAGCTTACAGACAGGGGAAGCTTTCTTT
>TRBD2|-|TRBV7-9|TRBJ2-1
CASSSTKTTSDSYNEQFF
TGTGCCAGCAGCTCTACGAAAACAACTAGCGATTCCTACAATGAGCAGTTCTTC
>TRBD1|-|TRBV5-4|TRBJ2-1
CASSARDRNYNEQFF
TGTGCCAGCAGCGCCCGGGACAGAAACTACAATGAGCAGTTCTTC
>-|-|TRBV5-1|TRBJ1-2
CASSLGDTSNYGYTF
TGCGCCAGCAGCTTGGGGGACACCTCTAACTATGGCTACACCTTC
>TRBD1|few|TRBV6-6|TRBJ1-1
CASRQGFTEAFF
TGTGCCAGCCGACAGGGATTCACTGAAGCTTTCTTT
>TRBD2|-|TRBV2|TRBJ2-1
CASSEGGLAGGGGVNEQFF
TGTGCCAGCAGTGAAGGTGGACTAGCTGGGGGGGGTGGGGTTAATGAGCAGTTCTTC
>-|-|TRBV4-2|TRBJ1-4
CASSPTGRGGNEKLFF
TGTGCCAGCAGCCCAACTGGGAGAGGGGGAAATGAAAAACTGTTTTTT
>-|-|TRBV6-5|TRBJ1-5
CASHWILAAGQPQHF
TGTGCCAGTCATTGGATCTTGGCGGCGGGTCAGCCCCAGCATTTT
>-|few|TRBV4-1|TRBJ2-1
CASSQKFLQGEEGNEQFF
TGCGCCAGCAGCCAAAAGTTCCTTCAGGGGGAGGAGGGCAATGAGCAGTTCTTC
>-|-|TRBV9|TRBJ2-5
CASSWDSRETQYF
TGTGCCAGCAGCTGGGACTCCCGGGAGACCCAGTACTTC
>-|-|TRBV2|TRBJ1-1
CASREGRRNTEAFF
TGTGCCAGCAGGGAGGGACGGAGGAACACTGAAGCTTTCTTT
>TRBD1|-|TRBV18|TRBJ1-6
CASSPGTGGKDRVHKYNSPLHF
TGTGCCAGCTCACCGGGGACAGGGGGTAAAGACCGAGTTCATAAATATAATTCACCCCTCCACTTT
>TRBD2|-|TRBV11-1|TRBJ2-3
CASSPFSGVLLVGTDTQYF
TGTGCCAGCAGCCCGTTTAGCGGGGTCTTACTGGTGGGTACAGATACGCAGTATTTT
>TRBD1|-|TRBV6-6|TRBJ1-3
CASTTTGGLSGNTIYF
TGTGCCAGCACCACGACAGGGGGCTTGTCTGGAAACACCATATATTTT
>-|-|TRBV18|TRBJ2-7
CASSPRERATSYEQYF
TGTGCCAGCTCCCCGCGCGAGCGGGCTACCTCCTACGAGCAGTACTTC
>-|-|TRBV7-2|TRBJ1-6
CASSRQNSYNSPLHF
TGTGCCAGCAGCCGACAGAACTCCTATAATTCACCCCTCCACTTT
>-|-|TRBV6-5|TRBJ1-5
CASSYSSEIGPQHF
TGTGCCAGCAGTTACTCAAGCGAAATCGGCCCCCAGCATTTT
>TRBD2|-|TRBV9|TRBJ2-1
CASSVVGGGLGEQFF
TGTGCCAGCAGCGTAGTCGGGGGGGGTTTGGGTGAGCAGTTCTTC
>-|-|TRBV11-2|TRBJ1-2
CASSSGINYGYTF
TGTGCCAGCAGCTCGGGGATCAACTATGGCTACACCTTC
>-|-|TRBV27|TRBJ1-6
CASSLRGSNSPLHF
TGTGCCAGCAGTTTAAGGGGTAGTAATTCACCCCTCCACTTT
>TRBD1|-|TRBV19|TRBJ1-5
CASSKQGAGQPQHF
TGTGCCAGTAGCAAACAGGGGGCCGGGCAGCCCCAGCATTTT
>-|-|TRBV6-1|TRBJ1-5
CASSELRISGQPQHF
TGTGCCAGCAGTGAACTGAGGATTTCGGGTCAGCCCCAGCATTTT
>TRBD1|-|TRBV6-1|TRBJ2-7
CASSEASGGAYEQYF
TGTGCCAGCAGTGAAGCTTCAGGGGGCGCCTACGAGCAGTACTTC
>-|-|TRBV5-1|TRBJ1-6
CASSFQGLRSNVNSPLHF
TGCGCCAGCAGCTTCCAGGGGCTCCGGAGTAATGTTAATTCACCCCTCCACTTT
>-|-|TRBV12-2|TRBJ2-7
CASRHRDFHEQYF
TGTGCAAGTCGCCACAGGGATTTCCACGAGCAGTACTTC
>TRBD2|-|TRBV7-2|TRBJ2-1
CASSLRLAPPYNEQFF
TGTGCCAGCAGCTTGAGACTAGCGCCCCCCTACAATGAGCAGTTCTTC
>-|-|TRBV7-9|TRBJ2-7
CASSLRGRTNEQYF
TGTGCCAGCAGCTTACGGGGCAGGACTAACGAGCAGTACTTC
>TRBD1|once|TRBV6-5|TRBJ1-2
CASSPRQGYGYTF
TGTGCCAGCAGCCCGAGACAGGGGTATGGCTACACCTTC
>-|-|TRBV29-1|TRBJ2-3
CSVAGTSSEGTDTQYF
TGCAGCGTTGCCGGGACTTCATCGGAGGGCACAGATACGCAGTATTTT
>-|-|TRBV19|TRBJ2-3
CASRTGKGWGTDTQYF
TGTGCCAGTAGAACAGGGAAGGGGTGGGGCACAGATACGCAGTATTTT
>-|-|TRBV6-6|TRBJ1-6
CASSLSSGANSPLHF
TGTGCCAGCAGTCTCTCGTCAGGGGCAAATTCACCCCTCCACTTT
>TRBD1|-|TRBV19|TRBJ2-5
CASNRTGGKCETQYF
TGTGCCAGTAACCGGACAGGGGGTAAATGCGAGACCCAGTACTTC
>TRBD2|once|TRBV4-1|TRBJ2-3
CASSQDRAGIRAGTSISAQYF
TGCGCCAGCAGCCAAGATAGAGCGGGGATCCGGGCGGGAACTTCGATCAGTGCGCAGTATTTT
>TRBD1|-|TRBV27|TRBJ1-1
CASSHGQGPTTEAFF
TGTGCCAGCAGCCACGGACAGGGTCCGACCACTGAAGCTTTCTTT
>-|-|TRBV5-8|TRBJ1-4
CASAVRVGDEKLFF
TGTGCCAGCGCAGTGCGGGTCGGAGATGAAAAACTGTTTTTT
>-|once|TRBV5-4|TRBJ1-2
CASRAGTSHNYGYTF
TGTGCCAGCAGGGCCGGGACTAGTCATAACTATGGCTACACCTTC
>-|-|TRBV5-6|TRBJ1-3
CASSSPGSLKSTIYF
TGTGCCAGCAGCTCCCCAGGGTCGTTGAAGAGCACCATATATTTT
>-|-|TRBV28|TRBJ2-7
CASRFNRVGEQYF
TGTGCCAGCAGGTTCAACAGGGTCGGCGAGCAGTACTTC
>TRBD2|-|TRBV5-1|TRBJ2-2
CASSPREGGNRRTGELFF
TGCGCCAGCAGCCCCCGGGAGGGAGGGAATCGTCGCACCGGGGAGCTGTTTTTT
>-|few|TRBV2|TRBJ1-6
CASRSTGLYNSPLHF
TGTGCCAGCAGGTCCACCGGACTATATAATTCACCCCTCCACTTT
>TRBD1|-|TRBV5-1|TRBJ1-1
CASSPGQGGRIMNTEAFF
TGCGCCAGCAGCCCAGGACAGGGGGGGCGAATCATGAACACTGAAGCTTTCTTT
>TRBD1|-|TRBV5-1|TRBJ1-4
CASSLDGQGGEKLFF
TGCGCCAGCAGCTTGGATGGACAGGGGGGGGAAAAACTGTTTTTT
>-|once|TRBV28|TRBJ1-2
CASRLAMPNYGYTF
TGTGCCAGCAGGCTGGCCATGCCTAACTATGGCTACACCTTC
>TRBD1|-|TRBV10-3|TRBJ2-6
CAISGAGTGTAGANVLTF
TGTGCCATCAGTGGCGCCGGGACAGGAACCGCTGGGGCCAACGTCCTGACTTTC
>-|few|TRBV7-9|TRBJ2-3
CSSSLAWTESTDTQYF
TGTTCCAGCAGCTTAGCATGGACTGAAAGCACAGATACGCAGTATTTT